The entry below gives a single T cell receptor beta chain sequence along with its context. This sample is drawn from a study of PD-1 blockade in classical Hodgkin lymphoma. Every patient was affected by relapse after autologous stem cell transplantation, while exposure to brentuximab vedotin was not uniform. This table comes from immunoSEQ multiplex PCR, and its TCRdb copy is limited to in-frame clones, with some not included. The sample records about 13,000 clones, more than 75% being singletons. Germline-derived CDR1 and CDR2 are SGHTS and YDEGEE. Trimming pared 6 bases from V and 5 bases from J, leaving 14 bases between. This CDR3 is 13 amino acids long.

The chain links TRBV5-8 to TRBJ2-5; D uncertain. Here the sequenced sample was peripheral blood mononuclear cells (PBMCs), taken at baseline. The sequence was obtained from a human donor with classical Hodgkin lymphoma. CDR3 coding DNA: TGTGCCAGCACCCCGTGGATGGAGGAGACCCAGTACTTC. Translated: CASTPWMEETQYF. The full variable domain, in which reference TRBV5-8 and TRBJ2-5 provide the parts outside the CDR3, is EAGVTQSPTHLIKTRGQQATLRCSPISGHTSVYWYQQALGLGLQFLLWYDEGEERNRGNFPPRFSGRQFPNYSSELNVNALELEDSALYLCASTPWMEETQYFGPGTRLLVL.